The rows below give T cell receptor beta chains drawn from one sample of a study of T cell repertoires in cytomegalovirus infection. TCRdb ran MiXCR on the reads and lists one entry per CDR3 protein. Of about 150,000 distinct CDR3 sequences listed, 23% are singletons. The sample comprised PBMCs. These receptors all stem from a human donor in good health (CMV status not recorded). Some clones in this sample may be carry-over from other donors' samples. CDR3s include the opening cysteine and the closing phenylalanine or tryptophan. The order of the fields is J gene, V gene, clone size, D gene, CDR3 protein, CDR3 DNA. A D gene is named only where the DNA matches it firmly. For some rows the clone size is stated as once, few or many, or as a class when expanded; others skip it.

j_call: TRBJ2-3
v_call: TRBV6-2/TRBV6-3
clone_size: few
d_call: -
cdr3_aa: CASSWTYTQYF
cdr3_nt: TGTGCCAGCAGTTGGACCTATACGCAGTATTTT

j_call: TRBJ2-7
v_call: TRBV7-9
clone_size: many
d_call: TRBD1
cdr3_aa: CASSEPRGQGAGEQYF
cdr3_nt: TGTGCCAGCAGCGAACCGCGCGGGCAGGGGGCAGGGGAGCAGTACTTC

j_call: TRBJ2-4
v_call: TRBV2
clone_size: many
d_call: -
cdr3_aa: CASRVRGVAKNIQYF
cdr3_nt: TGTGCCAGCAGAGTACGGGGAGTAGCCAAAAACATTCAGTACTTC

j_call: TRBJ2-3
v_call: TRBV4-3
clone_size: -
d_call: -
cdr3_aa: CASSQEGGPTDTQYF
cdr3_nt: TGCGCCAGCAGCCAAGAAGGCGGGCCCACAGATACGCAGTATTTT

j_call: TRBJ1-2
v_call: TRBV12-5
clone_size: few
d_call: -
cdr3_aa: CASGLVRRSNYGYTF
cdr3_nt: TGTGCTAGTGGTTTGGTACGACGTTCCAACTATGGCTACACCTTC

j_call: TRBJ1-1
v_call: TRBV27
clone_size: many
d_call: -
cdr3_aa: CASSFNADTEAFF
cdr3_nt: TGTGCCAGCAGTTTCAACGCAGACACTGAAGCTTTCTTT

j_call: TRBJ1-1
v_call: TRBV29-1
clone_size: -
d_call: -
cdr3_aa: CSARQTNTEAFF
cdr3_nt: TGCAGCGCAAGACAGACGAACACTGAAGCTTTCTTT

j_call: TRBJ2-6
v_call: TRBV6-1
clone_size: -
d_call: -
cdr3_aa: CASRVDSSGANVLTF
cdr3_nt: TGTGCCAGCAGGGTCGACAGCTCTGGGGCCAACGTCCTGACTTTC

j_call: TRBJ2-5
v_call: TRBV6-5
clone_size: many
d_call: -
cdr3_aa: CASRTDRRWETQYF
cdr3_nt: TGTGCCAGCAGGACCGACAGGAGGTGGGAGACCCAGTACTTC

j_call: TRBJ2-7
v_call: TRBV6-5
clone_size: few
d_call: -
cdr3_aa: CASSHQADDEQYF
cdr3_nt: TGTGCCAGCAGTCACCAGGCAGACGACGAGCAGTACTTC

j_call: TRBJ1-3
v_call: TRBV15
clone_size: -
d_call: -
cdr3_aa: CATRESSTGGTIYF
cdr3_nt: TGTGCCACCAGAGAGTCCAGTACGGGAGGCACCATATATTTT

j_call: TRBJ1-3
v_call: TRBV9
clone_size: -
d_call: TRBD1
cdr3_aa: CASSGIRGPTGNTIYF
cdr3_nt: TGTGCCAGCAGCGGGATCAGGGGGCCGACTGGAAACACCATATATTTT

j_call: TRBJ1-1
v_call: TRBV12-3/TRBV12-4
clone_size: many
d_call: -
cdr3_aa: CASRIHQMNTEAFF
cdr3_nt: TGTGCCAGCAGAATTCATCAGATGAACACTGAAGCTTTCTTT

j_call: TRBJ2-5
v_call: TRBV10-3
clone_size: few
d_call: TRBD1
cdr3_aa: CAISTGTEETQYF
cdr3_nt: TGTGCCATCAGTACGGGGACAGAAGAGACCCAGTACTTC

j_call: TRBJ2-1
v_call: TRBV4-1
clone_size: -
d_call: -
cdr3_aa: CASSQVGDYNEQFF
cdr3_nt: TGCGCCAGCAGCCAAGTAGGGGACTACAATGAGCAGTTCTTC

j_call: TRBJ2-2
v_call: TRBV7-2
clone_size: many
d_call: -
cdr3_aa: CASSLVLASGELFF
cdr3_nt: TGTGCCAGCAGCTTAGTTCTAGCGTCCGGGGAGCTGTTTTTT

j_call: TRBJ1-4
v_call: TRBV6-1
clone_size: many
d_call: -
cdr3_aa: CASSDPTGMRVTNEKLFF
cdr3_nt: TGTGCCAGCAGTGACCCTACAGGGATGAGAGTAACTAATGAAAAACTGTTTTTT

j_call: TRBJ2-3
v_call: TRBV5-1
clone_size: -
d_call: TRBD2
cdr3_aa: CASTKAGGADTQYF
cdr3_nt: TGCGCCAGCACCAAAGCGGGAGGCGCAGATACGCAGTATTTT

j_call: TRBJ2-3
v_call: TRBV7-2
clone_size: many
d_call: TRBD2
cdr3_aa: CATLAGETDTQYF
cdr3_nt: TGTGCCACATTAGCGGGAGAGACAGATACGCAGTATTTT

j_call: TRBJ2-2
v_call: TRBV20-1
clone_size: many
d_call: -
cdr3_aa: CSASPFPSTGELFF
cdr3_nt: TGCAGTGCTAGTCCCTTCCCCAGCACCGGGGAGCTGTTTTTT

j_call: TRBJ2-1
v_call: TRBV9
clone_size: -
d_call: TRBD2
cdr3_aa: CASSVGKGLAGGNEQFF
cdr3_nt: TGTGCCAGCAGCGTAGGGAAAGGACTAGCGGGAGGCAATGAGCAGTTCTTC

j_call: TRBJ2-3
v_call: TRBV19
clone_size: few
d_call: -
cdr3_aa: CASSTRRTPSADTQYF
cdr3_nt: TGTGCCAGTAGTACCCGAAGGACGCCAAGTGCAGATACGCAGTATTTT

j_call: TRBJ1-2
v_call: TRBV20-1
clone_size: few
d_call: -
cdr3_aa: CSATRGLALDYGYTF
cdr3_nt: TGCAGTGCTACTAGGGGTCTAGCCTTGGACTATGGCTACACCTTC

j_call: TRBJ2-2
v_call: TRBV12-3/TRBV12-4
clone_size: few
d_call: TRBD2
cdr3_aa: CASVESGGGELFF
cdr3_nt: TGTGCCAGCGTCGAGTCGGGAGGCGGGGAGCTGTTTTTT

j_call: TRBJ2-3
v_call: TRBV12-5
clone_size: few
d_call: -
cdr3_aa: CASGPRGAELDTQYF
cdr3_nt: TGTGCTAGTGGTCCCCGGGGGGCGGAACTAGATACGCAGTATTTT

j_call: TRBJ2-7
v_call: TRBV29-1
clone_size: -
d_call: TRBD1
cdr3_aa: CSVSGGLEQYF
cdr3_nt: TGCAGCGTCTCAGGGGGCCTCGAGCAGTACTTC

j_call: TRBJ1-2
v_call: TRBV5-6
clone_size: few
d_call: TRBD1
cdr3_aa: CASSWTGGTGGYTF
cdr3_nt: TGTGCCAGCAGTTGGACAGGGGGGACCGGTGGCTACACCTTC

j_call: TRBJ2-3
v_call: TRBV11-2
clone_size: few
d_call: -
cdr3_aa: CASSFLVSAGGDTQYF
cdr3_nt: TGTGCCAGCAGCTTCTTGGTCAGTGCTGGAGGGGATACGCAGTATTTT

j_call: TRBJ2-5
v_call: TRBV28
clone_size: many
d_call: TRBD2
cdr3_aa: CASSLASGGQETQYF
cdr3_nt: TGTGCCAGCAGTTTAGCTAGCGGGGGGCAAGAGACCCAGTACTTC

j_call: TRBJ2-2
v_call: TRBV7-8
clone_size: many
d_call: TRBD1
cdr3_aa: CASSRTTGTGTGATGELFF
cdr3_nt: TGTGCCAGCAGCCGTACAACGGGGACCGGGACAGGGGCCACCGGGGAGCTGTTTTTT

j_call: TRBJ2-7
v_call: TRBV7-8
clone_size: many
d_call: TRBD1
cdr3_aa: CASSLRQGASHEQYF
cdr3_nt: TGTGCCAGCAGCCTACGACAGGGGGCGTCCCACGAGCAGTACTTC

j_call: TRBJ2-3
v_call: TRBV29-1
clone_size: few
d_call: -
cdr3_aa: CSVPAGHHIADTQYF
cdr3_nt: TGCAGCGTTCCAGCCGGCCACCATATCGCAGATACGCAGTATTTT